The sequence of this T cell receptor (beta chain) was determined in a study of beta chain features in type 1 diabetes. Every bit of the isolated RNA underwent reverse transcription, so sequencing read expressed TCRB transcripts. Data came from immunoSEQ multiplex PCR; TCRdb stores just in-frame clones and leaves some out. The sample has roughly 380,000 clones, around a fifth seen once. Each of the sorted populations had a purity greater than 98%. As concerns this clone: This CDR3 is also generated by other DNA sequences in the sample.

Germline CDR1 is SGHNT and CDR2 is YYREEE (reference sequence). The CDR3 has 15 amino acids. Losses at the gene ends were 3 bases for V and 3 bases for J; bases not matched to a gene: 4. This chain connects TRBV5-4 to TRBJ2-7, with 12 bases aligning to TRBD2. The clonotype comes from a woman aged 18-30 years in good health. Sequenced input: naive CD4+ T cells from blood. The CDR3 reads CASSSLAGGLYEQYF. In DNA, the CDR3 is TGTGCCAGCAGCTCTCTAGCGGGAGGGCTCTACGAGCAGTACTTC.